This T cell receptor (beta chain) was captured by sequencing in a study of blood T cell repertoires in COVID-19. About the study: From the United States, Italy and Spain came samples of acute and convalescent COVID-19. Sources were T cells, B-cell-depleted T cells, or PBMCs; the material itself was cDNA or gDNA.

As originally analysed: Cell counts per sample came from amplifying reference gene primers. Clones were read by immunoSEQ multiplex PCR, and TCRdb kept only the in-frame ones, dropping some. That table furnishes V, J and clone size, whereas the DNA furnished D and trimming. Here the sample spans 200,000 to 250,000 clones, almost 85% being singletons. V was clipped by 2 bases and J by 4 bases; unmatched bases: 15. CDR1 and CDR2 from the germline V gene are MNHNS and SASEGT. The CDR3 has 18 amino acids. The TCR comes from a woman aged 40 to 50 with acute or convalescent COVID-19. This chain joins TRBV6-1 and TRBJ2-7, with 9 positions matching TRBD2. Sequencing was performed on peripheral blood. CDR3 nucleotide sequence: TGTGCCAGCAGTGAACAAGATATATGGCGGGAGGGGAATTACGAGCAGTACTTC. Translation: CASSEQDIWREGNYEQYF.